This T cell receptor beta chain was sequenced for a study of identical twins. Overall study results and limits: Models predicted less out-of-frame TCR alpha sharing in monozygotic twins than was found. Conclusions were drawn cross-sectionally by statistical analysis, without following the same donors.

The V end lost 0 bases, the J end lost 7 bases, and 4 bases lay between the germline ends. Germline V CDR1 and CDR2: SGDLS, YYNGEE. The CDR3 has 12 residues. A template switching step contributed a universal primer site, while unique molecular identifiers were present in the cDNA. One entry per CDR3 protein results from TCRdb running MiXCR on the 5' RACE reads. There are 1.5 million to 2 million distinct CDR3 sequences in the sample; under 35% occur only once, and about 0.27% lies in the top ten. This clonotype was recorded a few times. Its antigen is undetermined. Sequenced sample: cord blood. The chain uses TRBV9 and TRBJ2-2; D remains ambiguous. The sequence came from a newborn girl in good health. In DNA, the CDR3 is TGTGCCAGCAGCGTAGTGAACGGGGAGCTGTTTTTT. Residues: CASSVVNGELFF.